This T cell receptor (beta chain) was sequenced for a study of T cell responses to AZD1222 COVID-19 vaccine. The table came from immunoSEQ multiplex PCR; TCRdb's copy has only in-frame clones and leaves some out. The repertoire holds some 140,000 clones, with about 88% as singletons. CDR3 length: 14 residues. Trimming removed 6 bases at V and 2 bases at J, with 10 bases between. The germline CDR1 and CDR2 sequences are MDHEN and SYDVKM. V gene TRBV28 combines with J gene TRBJ2-2; a possible D gene is TRBD1 (5 bases). The sample in question was peripheral blood, obtained on day 0 of AZD1222 vaccination. The receptor comes from an adult in good health. The CDR3 sequence: CASRRGGNTGELFF. CDR3 in DNA: TGTGCCAGCAGAAGGGGCGGAAACACCGGGGAGCTGTTTTTT. The full variable domain, in which reference TRBV28 and TRBJ2-2 provide the parts outside the CDR3, is DVKVTQSSRYLVKRTGEKVFLECVQDMDHENMFWYRQDPGLGLRLIYFSYDVKMKEKGDIPEGYSVSREKKERFSLILESASTNQTSMYLCASRRGGNTGELFFGEGSRLTVL.